This entry describes one T cell receptor (beta chain). This clonotype was detected ten times or more. The specificity of this receptor is unknown. One base away there is no much larger clone; base qualities are not given. Counted from cysteine to phenylalanine, this CDR3 has 11 amino acids. Left in the record is the CDR3 DNA by itself, 33 bases read in frame from the first base. Sequences KGHDR (CDR1) and SFDVKD (CDR2) are obtained from the germline V gene. At the junction V is shortened by 2 bases and J by 8 bases, with 4 bases in between. cDNA was synthesized by template-switch 5'RACE using a primer with a 10-nucleotide random unique molecular identifier that tagged each TCR transcript. Every sequencing run covered 15-18 subjects and yielded more than 180 million TCR-beta sequences. Total RNA was extracted with the RNeasy kit. The KAPA Real-time Library Amplification kit was used to amplify TCR-beta VDJ regions with primers targeting the TCR constant region and the 5'RACE anchor. Sample indexes and Illumina adaptors were added in a first PCR, after which library yield was increased in a second PCR. After purification with Ampure beads, the TCR product of roughly 650 bp was size-selected on a 2% E-gel SizeSelection system. Before pooling, library quality was assessed on a Bioanalyzer, concentration was determined with Qubit, and library quantification was performed with the Kapa Library Quantification kit. Libraries were sequenced paired-end 2 x 150 bp on an Illumina HiSeq 2500. To increase sequence diversity, roughly 24-32% phiX was spiked into each library pool. Turning to the authors' computational methods: Quality-filtered reads were processed with the UMI-based MiGEC pipeline, and over 85% of raw TCR sequences were removed by the MiGEC pipeline during error correction. VDJ genes were aligned to IMGT germline references, and clonotypes were defined by unique CDR3 amino acid sequence plus V-J genes. Clonal expansion, Shannon diversity and CDR3 relatedness were evaluated with VDJtools (CalcPairwiseDistances, ClusterSamples), while phylogenetic trees were built in CLCbio workbench. Expanded clones were defined as having at least 8 unique UMIs, based on coefficient-of-variation modelling across technical triplicates. TCRdb itself trimmed the public reads at Q25 with fastp, ran MiXCR and retained productive beta chains. Merged by CDR3 protein, the rows form single entries marked with the most common genes and DNA. The V and J calls were not made by the authors but by TCRdb's processing. For this sample the table gives 72,000 or so distinct CDR3 sequences, of which roughly a sixth were detected only once. The leading ten clones occupy roughly 15% of the sample.

Healthy controls were blood bank volunteers in Maryland, USA. For the unsorted PBMC libraries, 2 million PBMCs were stored in RNAlater at -80 degrees C until RNA extraction and were used to generate the libraries. Peripheral blood was subjected to Ficoll-Hypaque density gradient centrifugation to isolate PBMCs, which were then cryopreserved in liquid nitrogen. The data are from a study of neurological immune-mediated disorders (dated 2019 in TCRdb). Study-wide context: Using UMI-based sequencing, the study compared peripheral blood TCR-beta repertoires from patients with HTLV-I-associated myelopathy (HAM/TSP), patients with multiple sclerosis, and healthy controls. Alongside PBMC samples, the set of fewer than 110 TCR-beta libraries contained longitudinal samples, technical triplicates, and paired CD4+ and CD8+ T-cell subsets that had been sorted. The cohort was made up of some 70 subjects, consisting of about 15 HAM/TSP patients, around 35 multiple sclerosis patients and roughly 20 healthy controls. The paper's findings and limits, for the study overall: TCR clonal expansion was highest in HAM/TSP patients and lowest in MS patients, with MS patients falling below even healthy controls. Across subjects, expanded clones never shared an identical CDR3 amino acid sequence, which suggests that the TCR-beta repertoires in every group were private.

This sequence originates from a woman aged 40 to 50 in good health. The chain is encoded by TRBV24-1 joined to TRBJ2-3; the D gene remains uncertain. The material sequenced was PBMCs. DNA sequence: TGTGCCACCAGTGATTCGGCTACGCAGTATTTT. Translated, this gives CATSDSATQYF.